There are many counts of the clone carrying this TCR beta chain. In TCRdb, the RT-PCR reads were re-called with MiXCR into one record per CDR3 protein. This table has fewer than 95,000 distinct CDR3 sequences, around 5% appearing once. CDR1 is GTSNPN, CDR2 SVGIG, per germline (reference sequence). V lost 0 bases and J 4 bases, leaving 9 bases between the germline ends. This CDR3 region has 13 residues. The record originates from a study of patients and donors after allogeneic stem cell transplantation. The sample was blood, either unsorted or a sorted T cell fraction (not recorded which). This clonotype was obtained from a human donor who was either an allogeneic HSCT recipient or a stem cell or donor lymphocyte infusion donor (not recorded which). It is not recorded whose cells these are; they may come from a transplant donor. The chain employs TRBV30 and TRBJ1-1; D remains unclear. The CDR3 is CAWSVPVITEAFF. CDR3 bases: TGTGCCTGGAGTGTACCGGTCATCACTGAAGCTTTCTTT. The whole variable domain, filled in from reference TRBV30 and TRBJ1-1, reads SQTIHQWPATLVQPVGSPLSLECTVEGTSNPNLYWYRQAAGRGLQLLFYSVGIGQISSEVPQNLSASRPQDRQFILSSKKLLLSDSGFYLCAWSVPVITEAFFGQGTRLTVV.